This T cell receptor (beta chain) was found in a study of graft-versus-host responses after intestinal transplantation. Across the study: Recipients underwent multivisceral, liver-intestinal, or isolated intestinal transplants. Anti-thymocyte globulin induction, then tacrolimus and steroids for around three years, went to all recipients.

Only in-frame clones appear in the TCRdb table, and some are missing; sequencing was by immunoSEQ multiplex PCR. The sample has about 88,000 clones; approximately 90% are singletons. This clone was seen only once. The antigen is undetermined. V lost 6 bases to trimming and J lost 3 bases; unmatched junction nucleotides: 5. From germline, CDR1 is MNHEY and CDR2 SVGAGI. The CDR3 has 15 amino acids. General study results and limits: With peak circulating GvH clone levels came an association with early post-transplant HvG declines. High graft-versus-host to host-versus-graft clonal ratios were found in allografts of patients who had graft-donor T cell macrochimerism.

The sequence derives from a human donor who was the organ donor for an intestinal transplant. Sample: unstimulated CD4+ T cells sorted from spleen or lymph node cells, taken before transplant. The chain links TRBV6-5 to TRBJ2-7, with TRBD2 matching 13 bases. CDR3 loop: CASRLAGGPGYEQYF. In DNA, the CDR3 is TGTGCCAGCAGACTAGCGGGAGGGCCGGGCTACGAGCAGTACTTC.